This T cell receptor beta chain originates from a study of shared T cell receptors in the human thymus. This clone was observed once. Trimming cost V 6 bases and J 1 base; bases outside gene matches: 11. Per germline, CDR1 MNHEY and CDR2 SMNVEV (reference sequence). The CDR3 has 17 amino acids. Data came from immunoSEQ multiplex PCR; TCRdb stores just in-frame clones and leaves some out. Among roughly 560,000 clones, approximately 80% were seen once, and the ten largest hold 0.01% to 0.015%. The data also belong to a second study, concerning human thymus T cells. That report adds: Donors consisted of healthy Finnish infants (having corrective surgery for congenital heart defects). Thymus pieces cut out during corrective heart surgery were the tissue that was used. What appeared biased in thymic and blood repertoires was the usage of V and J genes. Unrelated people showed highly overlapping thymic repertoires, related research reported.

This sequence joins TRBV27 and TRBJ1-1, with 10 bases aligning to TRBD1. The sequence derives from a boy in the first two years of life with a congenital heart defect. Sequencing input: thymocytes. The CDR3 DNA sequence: TGTGCCAGCAGCCTGGGGGGACAGGGGATCGCGAACACTGAAGCTTTCTTT. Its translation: CASSLGGQGIANTEAFF.